These 18 T cell receptor beta chains were all obtained from the same sample, sequenced in a study of beta chain features in type 1 diabetes. Investigators reverse transcribed all isolated RNA, so they sequenced expressed TCRB transcripts. TCRdb's copy holds only in-frame clones and misses some; the assay was immunoSEQ multiplex PCR. The repertoire has under 800,000 clones, 15% to 18% of them found once; the top ten carry more than 0.08%. The sequencing input was naive CD4+ T cells from blood. These receptors came from a man between 18 and 35 years old in good health.

The CDR3 coding sequence is TGTGCCATCAGTGATGTTGGGGGAGGCAATGAGCAGTTCTTC. Protein sequence: CAISDVGGGNEQFF. The J gene is TRBJ2-1, the V gene TRBV10-3, with a possible D match to TRBD2 (6 bases). Germline CDR1 is ENHRY and CDR2 is SYGVKD. Trimming cost V 3 bases and J 6 bases, with 12 bases left between them. The CDR3 runs to 14 residues.

This clone was counted only a few times. The chain employs TRBV5-1 and TRBJ2-7; 13 bases agree with TRBD2. This CDR3 comprises 13 residues. Per germline, CDR1 SGHRS and CDR2 YFSETQ. The V and J ends lost 8 bases and 5 bases, in that order; junction bases with no gene match: 4. Written as DNA, the CDR3 is TGCGCCAGTCGGACTAGCGGGAGCGACGAGCAGTACTTC. Its translation is CASRTSGSDEQYF.

The genes are TRBV7-2 and TRBJ2-7; 7 nucleotides line up with TRBD2. V lost 2 bases and J lost 6; bases outside the gene matches: 7. Germline CDR1 reads SGHTA; CDR2 reads FQGNSA. The CDR3 sequence is 14 residues long. Here the CDR3 reads CASSLLWEGPEQYF. The CDR3 region has the DNA TGTGCCAGCAGCTTACTGTGGGAGGGCCCCGAGCAGTACTTC.

The V and J genes are TRBV25-1 and TRBJ1-2, with D possibly matching TRBD1 (6 bases). V lost 3 bases to trimming and J lost 8 bases, with 16 bases between them. CDR1 and CDR2 from the germline V gene are MGHDK and SYGVNS. There are 14 residues in the CDR3. CDR3 sequence reads: CASSDRAGAWGYTF. CDR3 bases: TGTGCCAGCAGTGATCGGGCAGGGGCGTGGGGCTACACCTTC.

The rearrangement links TRBV20-1 to TRBJ1-2; the D is unclear. Per the germline V gene, CDR1 is DFQATT and CDR2 is SNEGSKA (reference sequence). Trimming removed 6 bases at V and 3 bases at J, with 5 bases between. The CDR3 spans 10 residues. This chain's CDR3 is CSALDYGYTF. DNA of the CDR3: TGCAGTGCGCTGGACTATGGCTACACCTTC.

This clone was picked up a small number of times. The chain employs TRBV30 and TRBJ1-4; TRBD1 aligns across 8 bases. V was clipped by 1 base and J by 7 bases; unmatched bases: 5. The CDR3 spans 14 residues. CDR1 and CDR2 (germline): GTSNPN, SVGIG (reference sequence). In nucleotides, the CDR3 is TGTGCCTGGAGTGCGGACAGGGTTGGTGAAAAACTGTTTTTT. It specifies CAWSADRVGEKLFF.

In this sample, this clone turned up a few times. This chain links TRBV5-6 with TRBJ1-2; 7 bases are shared with TRBD1. Germline CDR1 and CDR2: SGHDT and YYEEEE. V trimming: 1 base; J trimming: 6 bases; junction bases outside the gene matches: 12. The CDR3 loop spans 16 amino acids. In nucleotides, the CDR3 is TGTGCCAGCAGCTTGCGATCAATACTGACAGGGAATGGCTACACCTTC. It translates to CASSLRSILTGNGYTF.

This clone was seen more than once but under ten times. The V and J genes are TRBV7-3 and TRBJ2-7; D may be TRBD2 (5 bases). Germline V gives CDR1 SGHTA, CDR2 FQGTGA. V lost 5 bases to trimming and J lost 6 bases, with 14 bases between them. The CDR3 contains 13 residues. In DNA form, the CDR3 reads TGTGCCAGCAGCCTACGCGAAGGGAGCGAGCAGTACTTC. It codes for CASSLREGSEQYF.

This clone occurred a few times. V gene TRBV5-7 combines with J gene TRBJ2-5; TRBD2 agrees at 11 bases. TRBV5-7 is placed among ORFs of uncertain function. V shed 1 base and J 0 bases; nucleotides not matched to a gene: 2. The CDR3 runs 16 residues. CDR3 sequence (DNA): TGTGCCAGCAGCTTGTTACTAGCGGGAGACCAAGAGACCCAGTACTTC. Translated, it gives CASSLLLAGDQETQYF.

This clone was recorded at least ten times. The V call is TRBV14, the J call TRBJ2-1, with D uncertain. This CDR3 is 14 amino acids long. The ends were cut back, 0 bases at V and 10 bases at J, with 13 bases in the middle. Germline CDR1 reads SGHDN; CDR2 reads FVKESK. The CDR3 DNA is TGTGCCAGCAGCCAAGATCGACTTCCGGCGGAGCAGTTCTTC. Protein product: CASSQDRLPAEQFF.

The CDR3, as DNA: TGTGCCAGCAGCTCACCTGGGACTAGCAGTACAGATACGCAGTATTTT. It yields the protein CASSSPGTSSTDTQYF. The chain carries TRBV5-5 and TRBJ2-3; TRBD2 agrees at 9 bases. CDR1 and CDR2 (germline): SGHKS, YYEKEE (reference sequence). The CDR3 totals 16 residues. J gave up 3 bases and V 3 bases, and 8 bases lay outside the gene matches.

As for this clone: At one boundary the junction diverges from the germline segment, which might be a read error. The chain couples TRBV7-2 to TRBJ2-1, with 11 bases matching TRBD2. CDR1 and CDR2 from the germline V gene are SGHTA and FQGNSA. The CDR3 has 17 amino acids. In nucleotides, the CDR3 is TGTGCCAGCAGCCTACTTAGCGGGAGGGCCTCCAACAATGAGCAGTTCTTC. Amino acids: CASSLLSGRASNNEQFF.

This clone has only a few counts. This chain joins TRBV28 and TRBJ2-2; D uncertain. Between the trimmed V and J ends, which lost 2 bases and 6 bases, there was a span of 4 bases. CDR1 is MDHEN and CDR2 is SYDVKM in the germline V gene. The CDR3 loop spans 12 amino acids. CDR3 in amino acids: CASSLAAGELFF. The CDR3, as DNA: TGTGCCAGCAGTTTAGCGGCCGGGGAGCTGTTTTTT. The full variable domain, with the rest looked up from reference TRBV28 and TRBJ2-2, is DVKVTQSSRYLVKRTGEKVFLECVQDMDHENMFWYRQDPGLGLRLIYFSYDVKMKEKGDIPEGYSVSREKKERFSLILESASTNQTSMYLCASSLAAGELFFGEGSRLTVL.

This clone was picked up a small number of times. The V gene is TRBV4-2, the J gene TRBJ1-4; 7 nucleotides agree with TRBD1. Germline-derived CDR1 and CDR2 are LGHNA and YNFKEQ. V was pared by 5 bases and J by 2 bases, with 8 bases of the junction left unmatched. There are 16 residues in the CDR3. CDR3 protein: CASSERQGPTNEKLFF. CDR3 nucleotide sequence: TGTGCCAGCAGCGAGAGACAGGGCCCGACTAATGAAAAACTGTTTTTT.

V usage is TRBV4-2 and J usage is TRBJ1-4; D not certain. CDR1 and CDR2 (germline): LGHNA, YNFKEQ. Trimming removed 6 bases from V and 0 bases from J, with 8 bases in between. The CDR3 length is 14 residues. CDR3 in amino acids: CASRLHATNEKLFF. DNA for the CDR3: TGTGCCAGCAGACTCCATGCAACTAATGAAAAACTGTTTTTT.

In its sample, this clone was seen a few times. The genes are TRBV6-5 and TRBJ1-6, with 9 bases lining up with TRBD1. J was trimmed by 7 bases and V by 5 bases; bases with no gene match: 6. The CDR3 totals 15 residues. Germline V gene data show CDR1 as MNHEY and CDR2 as SVGAGI. The CDR3 region is CASSVGTGRNSPLHF. CDR3 nucleotide sequence: TGTGCCAGCAGTGTGGGGACAGGGAGGAATTCACCCCTCCACTTT.

This clone was counted a few times. The CDR3 here is CASSSGTRASYNEQFF. CDR3 DNA: TGTGCCAGCAGCTCCGGGACTAGGGCTTCTTACAATGAGCAGTTCTTC. V usage is TRBV11-1 and J usage is TRBJ2-1; 8 nucleotides line up with TRBD2. Germline-derived CDR1 and CDR2 are SGHAT and FQDESV (reference sequence). Trimming cost V 4 bases and J 4 bases; bases outside gene matches: 9. The CDR3 extends over 16 amino acids.

This chain connects TRBV4-3 to TRBJ1-6; tentative D call: TRBD1 (5 bases). The germline V and J ends were trimmed by 4 bases and 8 bases, with 15 bases remaining between them. The germline gives CDR1 LGHNA, CDR2 YSLEER. The CDR3 covers 15 residues. The CDR3 loop is CASSLGPSLHSPLHF. The CDR3 nucleotides are TGCGCCAGCAGCCTGGGACCGAGTCTCCATTCACCCCTCCACTTT.